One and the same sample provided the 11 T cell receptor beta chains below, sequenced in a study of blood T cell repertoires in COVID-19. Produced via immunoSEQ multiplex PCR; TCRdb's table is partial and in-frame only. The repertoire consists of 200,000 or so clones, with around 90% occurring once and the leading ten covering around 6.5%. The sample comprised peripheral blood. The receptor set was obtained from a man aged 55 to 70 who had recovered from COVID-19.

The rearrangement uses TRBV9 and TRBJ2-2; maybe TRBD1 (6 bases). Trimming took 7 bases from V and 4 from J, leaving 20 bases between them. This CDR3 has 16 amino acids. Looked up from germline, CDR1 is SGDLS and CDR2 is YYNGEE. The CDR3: CASQPSGTLPTGELFF. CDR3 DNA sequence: TGTGCCAGCCAACCCTCCGGGACACTCCCCACCGGGGAGCTGTTTTTT.

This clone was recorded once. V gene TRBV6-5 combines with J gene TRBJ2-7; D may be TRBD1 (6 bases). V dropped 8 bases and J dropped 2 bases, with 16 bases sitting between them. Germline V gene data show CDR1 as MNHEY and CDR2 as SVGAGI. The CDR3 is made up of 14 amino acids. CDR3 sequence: CASGLGDKTYEQYF. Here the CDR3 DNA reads TGTGCCAGCGGATTGGGGGACAAAACCTACGAGCAGTACTTC.

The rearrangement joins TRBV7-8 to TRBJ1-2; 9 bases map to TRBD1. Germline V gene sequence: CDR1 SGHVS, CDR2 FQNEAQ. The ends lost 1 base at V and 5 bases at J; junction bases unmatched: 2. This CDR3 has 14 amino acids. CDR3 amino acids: CASSLGGQGYGYTF. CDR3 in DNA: TGTGCCAGCAGCTTAGGGGGACAGGGATATGGCTACACCTTC.

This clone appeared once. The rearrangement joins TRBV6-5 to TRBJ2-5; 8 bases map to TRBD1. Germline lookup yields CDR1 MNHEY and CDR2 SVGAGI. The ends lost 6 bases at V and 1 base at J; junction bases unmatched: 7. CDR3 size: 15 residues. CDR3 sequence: CASSSGQGLQETQYF. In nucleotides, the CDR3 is TGTGCCAGCAGCTCCGGACAGGGACTCCAAGAGACCCAGTACTTC.

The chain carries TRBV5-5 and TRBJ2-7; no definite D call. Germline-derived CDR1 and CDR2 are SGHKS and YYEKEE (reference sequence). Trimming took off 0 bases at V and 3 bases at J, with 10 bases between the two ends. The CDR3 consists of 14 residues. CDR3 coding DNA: TGTGCCAGCAGCTTGGAGGCACAGAACTACGAGCAGTACTTC. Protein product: CASSLEAQNYEQYF.

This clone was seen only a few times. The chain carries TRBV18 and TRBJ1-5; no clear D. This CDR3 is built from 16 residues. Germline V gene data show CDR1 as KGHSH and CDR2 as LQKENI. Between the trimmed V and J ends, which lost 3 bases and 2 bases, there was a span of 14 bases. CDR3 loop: CASSPDRSGGNQPQHF. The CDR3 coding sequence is TGTGCCAGCTCACCCGATAGGAGTGGAGGCAATCAGCCCCAGCATTTT.

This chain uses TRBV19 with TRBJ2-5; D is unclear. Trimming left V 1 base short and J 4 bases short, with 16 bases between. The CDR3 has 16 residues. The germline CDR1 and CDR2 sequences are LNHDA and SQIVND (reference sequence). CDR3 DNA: TGTGCCAGTAGTATAGTGCCGGGTCGGGTATCAGAGACCCAGTACTTC. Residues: CASSIVPGRVSETQYF. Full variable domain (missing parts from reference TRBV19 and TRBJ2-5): DGGITQSPKYLFRKEGQNVTLSCEQNLNHDAMYWYRQDPGQGLRLIYYSQIVNDFQKGDIAEGYSVSREKKESFPLTVTSAQKNPTAFYLCASSIVPGRVSETQYFGPGTRLLVL.

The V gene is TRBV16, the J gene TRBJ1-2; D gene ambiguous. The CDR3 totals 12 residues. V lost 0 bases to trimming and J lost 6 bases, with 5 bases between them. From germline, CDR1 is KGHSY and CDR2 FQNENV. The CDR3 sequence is CASSQSPDGYTF. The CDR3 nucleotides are TGTGCCAGCAGCCAATCGCCAGATGGCTACACCTTC.

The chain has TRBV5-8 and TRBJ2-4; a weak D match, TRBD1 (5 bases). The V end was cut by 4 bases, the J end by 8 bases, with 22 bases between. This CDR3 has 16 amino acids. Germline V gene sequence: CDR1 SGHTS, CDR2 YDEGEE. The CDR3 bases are TGTGCCAGCAGCCTTGGGGCCGGGCAGGGTTTGGACATTCAGTACTTC. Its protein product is CASSLGAGQGLDIQYF.

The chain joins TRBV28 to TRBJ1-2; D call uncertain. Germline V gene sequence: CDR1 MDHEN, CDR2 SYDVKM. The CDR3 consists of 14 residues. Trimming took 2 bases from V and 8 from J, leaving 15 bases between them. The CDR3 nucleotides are TGTGCCAGCAGTTTAGCCCAACGTATGCGAGGCTACACCTTC. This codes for CASSLAQRMRGYTF.

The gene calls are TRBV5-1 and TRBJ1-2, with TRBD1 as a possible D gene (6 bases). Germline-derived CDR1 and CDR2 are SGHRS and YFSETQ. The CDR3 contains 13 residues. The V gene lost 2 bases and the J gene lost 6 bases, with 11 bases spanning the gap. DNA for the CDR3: TGCGCCAGCAGCTTCCAGGGGATAGATGGCTACACCTTC. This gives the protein CASSFQGIDGYTF.